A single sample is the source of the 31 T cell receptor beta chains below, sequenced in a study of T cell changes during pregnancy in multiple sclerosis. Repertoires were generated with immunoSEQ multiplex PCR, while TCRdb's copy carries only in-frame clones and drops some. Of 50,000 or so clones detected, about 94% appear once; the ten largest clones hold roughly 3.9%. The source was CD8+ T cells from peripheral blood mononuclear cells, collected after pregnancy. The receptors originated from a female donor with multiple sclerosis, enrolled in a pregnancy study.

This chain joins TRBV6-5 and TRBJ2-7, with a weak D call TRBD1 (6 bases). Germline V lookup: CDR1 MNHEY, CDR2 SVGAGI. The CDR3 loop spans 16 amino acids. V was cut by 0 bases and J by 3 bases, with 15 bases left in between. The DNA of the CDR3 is TGTGCCAGCAGTTACTCGAGTGGGCAGGGACACTACGAGCAGTACTTC. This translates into CASSYSSGQGHYEQYF.

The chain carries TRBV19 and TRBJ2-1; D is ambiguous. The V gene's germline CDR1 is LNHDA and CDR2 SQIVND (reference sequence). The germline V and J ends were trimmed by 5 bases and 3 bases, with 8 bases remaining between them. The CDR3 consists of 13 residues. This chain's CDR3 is CASSGSFYNEQFF. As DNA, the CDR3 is TGTGCCAGTAGTGGCTCCTTCTACAATGAGCAGTTCTTC.

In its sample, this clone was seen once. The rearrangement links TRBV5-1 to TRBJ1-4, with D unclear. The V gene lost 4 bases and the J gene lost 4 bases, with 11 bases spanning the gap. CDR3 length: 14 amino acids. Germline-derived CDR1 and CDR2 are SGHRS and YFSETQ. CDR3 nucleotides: TGCGCCAGCAGCCGCAGGACTTTTAATGAAAAACTGTTTTTT. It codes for CASSRRTFNEKLFF.

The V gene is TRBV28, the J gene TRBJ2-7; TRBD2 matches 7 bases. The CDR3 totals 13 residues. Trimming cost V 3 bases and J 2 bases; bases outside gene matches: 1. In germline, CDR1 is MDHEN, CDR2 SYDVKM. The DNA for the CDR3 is TGTGCCAGCAGTTTGGGACTAACCTACGAGCAGTACTTC. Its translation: CASSLGLTYEQYF.

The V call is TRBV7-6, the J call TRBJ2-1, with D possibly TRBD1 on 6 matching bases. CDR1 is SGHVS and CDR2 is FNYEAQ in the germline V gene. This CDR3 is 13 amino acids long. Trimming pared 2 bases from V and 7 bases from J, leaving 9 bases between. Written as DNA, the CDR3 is TGTGCCAGCAGCTTAACCGGGACAAATGAGCAGTTCTTC. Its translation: CASSLTGTNEQFF.

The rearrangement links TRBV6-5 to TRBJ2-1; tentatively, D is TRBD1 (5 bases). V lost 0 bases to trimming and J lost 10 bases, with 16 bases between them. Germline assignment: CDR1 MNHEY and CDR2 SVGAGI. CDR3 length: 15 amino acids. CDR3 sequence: CASSYSVARDWEQFF. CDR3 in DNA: TGTGCCAGCAGTTACTCCGTTGCCAGGGATTGGGAGCAGTTCTTC.

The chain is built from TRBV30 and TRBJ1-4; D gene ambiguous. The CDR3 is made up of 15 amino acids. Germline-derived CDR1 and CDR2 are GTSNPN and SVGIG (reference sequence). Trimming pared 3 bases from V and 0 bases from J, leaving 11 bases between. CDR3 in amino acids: CAWSPNGATNEKLFF. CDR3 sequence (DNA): TGTGCCTGGAGCCCTAACGGAGCAACTAATGAAAAACTGTTTTTT. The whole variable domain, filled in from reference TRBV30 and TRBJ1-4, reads SQTIHQWPATLVQPVGSPLSLECTVEGTSNPNLYWYRQAAGRGLQLLFYSVGIGQISSEVPQNLSASRPQDRQFILSSKKLLLSDSGFYLCAWSPNGATNEKLFFGSGTQLSVL.

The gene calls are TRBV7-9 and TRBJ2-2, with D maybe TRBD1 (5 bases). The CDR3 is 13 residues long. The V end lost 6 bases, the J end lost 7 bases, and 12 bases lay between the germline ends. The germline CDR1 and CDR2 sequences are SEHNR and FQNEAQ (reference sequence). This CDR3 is CASRSGMDGELFF. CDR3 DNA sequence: TGTGCCAGCAGATCAGGGATGGACGGGGAGCTGTTTTTT.

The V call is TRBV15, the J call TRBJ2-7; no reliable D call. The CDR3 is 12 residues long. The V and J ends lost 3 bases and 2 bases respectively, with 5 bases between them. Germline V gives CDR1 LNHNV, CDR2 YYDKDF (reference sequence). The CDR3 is CATSRSAYEQYF. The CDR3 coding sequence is TGTGCCACCAGCAGGTCGGCCTACGAGCAGTACTTC.

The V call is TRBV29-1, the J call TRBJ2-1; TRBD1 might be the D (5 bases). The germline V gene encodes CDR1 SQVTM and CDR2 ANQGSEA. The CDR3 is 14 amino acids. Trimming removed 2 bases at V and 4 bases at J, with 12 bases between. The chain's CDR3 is CSVEKPDNYNEQFF. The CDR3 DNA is TGCAGCGTTGAAAAACCGGACAATTACAATGAGCAGTTCTTC.

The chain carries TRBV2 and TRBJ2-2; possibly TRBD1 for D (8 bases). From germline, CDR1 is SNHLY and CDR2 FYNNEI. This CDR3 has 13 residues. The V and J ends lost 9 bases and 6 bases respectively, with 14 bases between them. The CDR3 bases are TGTGCCAGTACAGGGGGGGGACCCGGGGAGCTGTTTTTT. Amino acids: CASTGGGPGELFF.

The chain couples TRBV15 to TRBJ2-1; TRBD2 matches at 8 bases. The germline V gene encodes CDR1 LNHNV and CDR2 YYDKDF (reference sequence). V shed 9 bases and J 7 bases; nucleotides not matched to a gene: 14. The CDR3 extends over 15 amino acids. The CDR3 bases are TGTGCCACTCAATCGCTTAGCGGGACTGGAAATGAGCAGTTCTTC. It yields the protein CATQSLSGTGNEQFF.

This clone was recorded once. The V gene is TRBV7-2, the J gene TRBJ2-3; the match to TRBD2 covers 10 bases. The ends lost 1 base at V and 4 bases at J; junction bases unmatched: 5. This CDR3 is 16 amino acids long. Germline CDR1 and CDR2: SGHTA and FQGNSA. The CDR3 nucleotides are TGTGCCAGCAGCTTAGGAGCGGGAGGGAGGGCAGATACGCAGTATTTT. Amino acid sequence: CASSLGAGGRADTQYF.

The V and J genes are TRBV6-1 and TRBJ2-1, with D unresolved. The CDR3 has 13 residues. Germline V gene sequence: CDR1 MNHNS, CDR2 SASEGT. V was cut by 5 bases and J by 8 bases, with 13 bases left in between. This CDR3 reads CASSPPSRDEQFF. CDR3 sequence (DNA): TGTGCCAGCAGTCCACCGTCCCGGGATGAGCAGTTCTTC.

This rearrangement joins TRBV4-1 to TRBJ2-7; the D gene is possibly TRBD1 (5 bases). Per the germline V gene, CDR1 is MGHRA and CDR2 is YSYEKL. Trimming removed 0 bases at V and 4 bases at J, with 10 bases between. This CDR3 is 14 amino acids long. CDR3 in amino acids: CASSQDDSFYEQYF. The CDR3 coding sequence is TGCGCCAGCAGCCAAGATGACAGTTTTTACGAGCAGTACTTC.

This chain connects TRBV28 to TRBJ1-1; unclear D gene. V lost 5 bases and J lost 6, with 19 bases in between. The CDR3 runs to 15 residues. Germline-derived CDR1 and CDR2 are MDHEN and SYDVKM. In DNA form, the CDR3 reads TGTGCCAGCAGTCCCACCAGAGAACCTAGCGCTGAAGCTTTCTTT. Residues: CASSPTREPSAEAFF.

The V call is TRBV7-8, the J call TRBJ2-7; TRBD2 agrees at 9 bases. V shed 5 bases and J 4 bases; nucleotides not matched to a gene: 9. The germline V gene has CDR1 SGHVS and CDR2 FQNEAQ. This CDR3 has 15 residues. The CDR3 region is CASSPSGGPRYEQYF. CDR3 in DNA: TGTGCCAGCAGCCCCAGCGGGGGGCCAAGGTACGAGCAGTACTTC.

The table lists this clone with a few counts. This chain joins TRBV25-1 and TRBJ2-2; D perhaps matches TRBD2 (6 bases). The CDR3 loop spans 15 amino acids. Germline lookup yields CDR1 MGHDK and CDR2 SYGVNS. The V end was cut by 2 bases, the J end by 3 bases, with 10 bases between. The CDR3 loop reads CASSEAGTHTGELFF. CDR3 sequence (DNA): TGTGCCAGCAGTGAAGCGGGAACACACACCGGGGAGCTGTTTTTT.

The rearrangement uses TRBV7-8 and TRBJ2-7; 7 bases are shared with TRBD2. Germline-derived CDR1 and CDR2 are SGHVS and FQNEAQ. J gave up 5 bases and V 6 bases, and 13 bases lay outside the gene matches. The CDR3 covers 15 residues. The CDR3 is CASSFAAGASNEQYF. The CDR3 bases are TGTGCCAGCAGTTTTGCGGCGGGAGCAAGTAACGAGCAGTACTTC. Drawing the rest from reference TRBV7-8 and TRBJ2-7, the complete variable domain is GAGVSQSPRYKVAKRGQDVALRCDPISGHVSLFWYQQALGQGPEFLTYFQNEAQLDKSGLPSDRFFAERPEGSVSTLKIQRTQQEDSAVYLCASSFAAGASNEQYFGPGTRLTVT.

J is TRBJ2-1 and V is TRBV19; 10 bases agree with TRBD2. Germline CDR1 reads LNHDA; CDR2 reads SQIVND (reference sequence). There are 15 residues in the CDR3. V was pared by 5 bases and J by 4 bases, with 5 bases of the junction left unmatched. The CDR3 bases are TGTGCCAGTAGTGGAGGACTAGCGGCATACAATGAGCAGTTCTTC. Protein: CASSGGLAAYNEQFF.

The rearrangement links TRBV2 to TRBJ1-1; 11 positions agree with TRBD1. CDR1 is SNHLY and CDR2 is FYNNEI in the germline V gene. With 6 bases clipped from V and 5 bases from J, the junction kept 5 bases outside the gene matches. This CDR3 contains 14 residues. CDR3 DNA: TGTGCCAGCAGATTCGGGACAGGGGGTACTGAAGCTTTCTTT. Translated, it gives CASRFGTGGTEAFF.

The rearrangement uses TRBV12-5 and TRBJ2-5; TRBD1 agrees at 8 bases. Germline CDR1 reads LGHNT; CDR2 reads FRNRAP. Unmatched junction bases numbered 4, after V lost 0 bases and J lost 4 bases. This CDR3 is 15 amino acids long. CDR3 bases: TGTGCTAGTGGTTTGGTAGCAGGGGGCTTAGAGACCCAGTACTTC. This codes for CASGLVAGGLETQYF.

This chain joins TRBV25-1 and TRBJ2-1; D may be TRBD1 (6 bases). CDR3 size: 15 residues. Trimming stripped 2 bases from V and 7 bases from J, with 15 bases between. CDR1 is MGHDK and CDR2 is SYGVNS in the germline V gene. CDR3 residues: CASSEALTGGNEQFF. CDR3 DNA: TGTGCCAGCAGTGAAGCACTGACAGGCGGGAATGAGCAGTTCTTC.

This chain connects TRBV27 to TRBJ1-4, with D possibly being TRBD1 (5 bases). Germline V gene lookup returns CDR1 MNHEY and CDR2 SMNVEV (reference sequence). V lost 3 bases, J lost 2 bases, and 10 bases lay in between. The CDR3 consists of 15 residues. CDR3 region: CASSFGQGTNEKLFF. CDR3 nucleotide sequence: TGTGCCAGCAGTTTTGGGCAGGGTACTAATGAAAAACTGTTTTTT.

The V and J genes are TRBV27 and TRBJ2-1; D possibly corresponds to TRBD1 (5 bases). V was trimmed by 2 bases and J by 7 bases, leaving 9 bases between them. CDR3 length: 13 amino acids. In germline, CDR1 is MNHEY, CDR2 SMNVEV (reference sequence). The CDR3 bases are TGTGCCAGCAGTTTAAGCAAGGGGAATGAGCAGTTCTTC. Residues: CASSLSKGNEQFF.

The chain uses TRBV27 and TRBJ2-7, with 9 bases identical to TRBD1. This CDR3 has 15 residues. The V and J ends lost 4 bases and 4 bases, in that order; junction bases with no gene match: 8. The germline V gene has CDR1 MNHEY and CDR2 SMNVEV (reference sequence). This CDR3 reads CASSSRTGVGYEQYF. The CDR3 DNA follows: TGTGCCAGCAGTTCACGGACAGGGGTGGGGTACGAGCAGTACTTC.

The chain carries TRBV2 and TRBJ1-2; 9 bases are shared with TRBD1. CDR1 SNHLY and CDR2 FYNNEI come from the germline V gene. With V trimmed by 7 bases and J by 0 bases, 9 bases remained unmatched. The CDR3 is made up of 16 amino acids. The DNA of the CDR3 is TGTGCCAGCACCCCCCGGGACAGGGCCACTAACTATGGCTACACCTTC. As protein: CASTPRDRATNYGYTF.

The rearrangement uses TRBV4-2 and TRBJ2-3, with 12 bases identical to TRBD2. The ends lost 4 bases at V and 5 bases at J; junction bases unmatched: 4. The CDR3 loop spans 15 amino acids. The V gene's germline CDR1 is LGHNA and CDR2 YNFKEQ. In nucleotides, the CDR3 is TGTGCCAGCAGCCTCCCGGGACTAGCGGGAGATACGCAGTATTTT. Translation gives CASSLPGLAGDTQYF.

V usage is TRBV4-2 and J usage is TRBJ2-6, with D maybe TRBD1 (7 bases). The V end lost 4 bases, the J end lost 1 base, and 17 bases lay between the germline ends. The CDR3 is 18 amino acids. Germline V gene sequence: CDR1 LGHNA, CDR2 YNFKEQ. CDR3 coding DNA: TGTGCCAGCAGCCTGGGGGAGCAGGGGGGTTCTGGGGCCAACGTCCTGACTTTC. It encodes CASSLGEQGGSGANVLTF.

The DNA of the CDR3 is TGTGCCAGCAGCGTAGGGTCAAGGGGCAGTGGGTATGGCTACACCTTC. It is translated as CASSVGSRGSGYGYTF. The V call is TRBV9, the J call TRBJ1-2, with a possible D match to TRBD1 (5 bases). V lost 0 bases, J lost 5 bases, and 17 bases lay in between. This CDR3 has 16 residues. Germline CDR1 and CDR2: SGDLS and YYNGEE.

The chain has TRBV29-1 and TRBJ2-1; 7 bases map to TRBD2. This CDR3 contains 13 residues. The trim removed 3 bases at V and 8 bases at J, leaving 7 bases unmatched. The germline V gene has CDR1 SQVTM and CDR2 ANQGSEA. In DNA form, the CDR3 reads TGCAGCGTTGAGAGCGGGAAGGGCTATGAGCAGTTCTTC. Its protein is CSVESGKGYEQFF.